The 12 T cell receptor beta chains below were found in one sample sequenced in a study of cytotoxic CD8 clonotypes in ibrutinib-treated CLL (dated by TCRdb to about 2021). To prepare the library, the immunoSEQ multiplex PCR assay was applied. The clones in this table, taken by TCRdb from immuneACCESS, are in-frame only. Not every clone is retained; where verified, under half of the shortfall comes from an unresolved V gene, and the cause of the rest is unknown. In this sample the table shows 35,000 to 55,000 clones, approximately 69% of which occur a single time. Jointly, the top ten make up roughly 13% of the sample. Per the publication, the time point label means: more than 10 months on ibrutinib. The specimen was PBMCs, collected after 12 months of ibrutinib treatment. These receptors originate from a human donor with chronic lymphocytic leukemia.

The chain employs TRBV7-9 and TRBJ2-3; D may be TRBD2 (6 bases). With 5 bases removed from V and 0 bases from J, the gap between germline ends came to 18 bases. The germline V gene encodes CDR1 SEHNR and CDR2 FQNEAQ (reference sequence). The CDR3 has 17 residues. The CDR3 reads CASSVGTGVLSTDTQYF. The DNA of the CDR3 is TGTGCCAGCAGCGTGGGCACGGGGGTTCTGAGCACAGATACGCAGTATTTT. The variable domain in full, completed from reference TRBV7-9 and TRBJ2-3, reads DTGVSQNPRHKITKRGQNVTFRCDPISEHNRLYWYRQTLGQGPEFLTYFQNEAQLEKSRLLSDRFSAERPKGSFSTLEIQRTEQGDSAMYLCASSVGTGVLSTDTQYFGPGTRLTVL.

CDR3 amino acids: CASSYGGGNTEAFF. In DNA, the CDR3 is TGTGCCAGCAGTTACGGCGGGGGGAACACTGAAGCTTTCTTT. The chain joins TRBV6-5 to TRBJ1-1; tentatively, D is TRBD1 (5 bases). Germline loops: CDR1 MNHEY, CDR2 SVGAGI. The length of the CDR3 is 14 residues. V shed 2 bases and J shed 1 base, with 8 bases lying between them.

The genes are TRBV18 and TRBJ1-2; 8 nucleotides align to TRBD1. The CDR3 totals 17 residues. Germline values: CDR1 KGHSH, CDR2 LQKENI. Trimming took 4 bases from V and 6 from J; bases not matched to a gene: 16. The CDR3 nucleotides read TGTGCCAGCTCACGATTATCAGGGGGCGCGGCCAGTGATGGCTACACCTTC. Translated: CASSRLSGGAASDGYTF.

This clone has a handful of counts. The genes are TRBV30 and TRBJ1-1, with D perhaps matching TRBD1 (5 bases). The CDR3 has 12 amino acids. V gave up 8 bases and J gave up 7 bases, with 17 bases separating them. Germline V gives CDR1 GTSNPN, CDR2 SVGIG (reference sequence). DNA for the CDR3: TGTGCCGGGTGGGGGAGCTACGGTGAAGCTTTCTTT. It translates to CAGWGSYGEAFF.

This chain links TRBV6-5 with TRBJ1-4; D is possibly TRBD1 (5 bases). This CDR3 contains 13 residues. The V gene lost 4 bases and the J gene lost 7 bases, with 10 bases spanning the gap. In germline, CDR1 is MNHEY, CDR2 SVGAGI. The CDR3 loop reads CASSLGVGEKLFF. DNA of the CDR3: TGTGCCAGCAGTTTAGGGGTGGGTGAAAAACTGTTTTTT.

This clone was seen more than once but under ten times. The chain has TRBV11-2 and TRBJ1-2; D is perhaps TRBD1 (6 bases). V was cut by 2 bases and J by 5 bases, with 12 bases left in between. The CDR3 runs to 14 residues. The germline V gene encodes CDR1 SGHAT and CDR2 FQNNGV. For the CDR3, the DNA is TGTGCCAGCAGCTTAAGCGGGGGGCGTTATGGCTACACCTTC. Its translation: CASSLSGGRYGYTF.

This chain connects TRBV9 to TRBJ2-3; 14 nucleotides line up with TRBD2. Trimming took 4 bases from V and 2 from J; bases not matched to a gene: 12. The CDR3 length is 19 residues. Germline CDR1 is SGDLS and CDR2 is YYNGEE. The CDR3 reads CASSPEGLAGVLYTDTQYF. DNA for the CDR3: TGTGCCAGCAGCCCAGAGGGACTAGCGGGGGTGCTCTACACAGATACGCAGTATTTT.

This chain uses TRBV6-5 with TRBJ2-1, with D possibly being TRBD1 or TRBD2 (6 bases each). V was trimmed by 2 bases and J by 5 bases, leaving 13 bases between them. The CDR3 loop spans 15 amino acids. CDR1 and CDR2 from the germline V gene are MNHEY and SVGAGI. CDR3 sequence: CASSYAPGADNEQFF. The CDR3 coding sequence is TGTGCCAGCAGTTACGCGCCGGGGGCTGACAATGAGCAGTTCTTC.

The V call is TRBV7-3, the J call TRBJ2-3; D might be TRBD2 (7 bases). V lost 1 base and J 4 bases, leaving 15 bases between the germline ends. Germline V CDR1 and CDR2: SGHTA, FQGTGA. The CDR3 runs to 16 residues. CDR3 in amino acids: CASSLRPGGQADTQYF. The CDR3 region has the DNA TGTGCCAGCAGCTTAAGGCCCGGGGGGCAGGCAGATACGCAGTATTTT.

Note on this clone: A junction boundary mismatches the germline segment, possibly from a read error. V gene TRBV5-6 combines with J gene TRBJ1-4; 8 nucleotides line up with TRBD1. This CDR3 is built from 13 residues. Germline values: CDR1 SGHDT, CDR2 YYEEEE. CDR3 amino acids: CASSTGDRRKMFF. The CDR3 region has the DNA TGTGCCAGCAGCACTGGGGACAGGAGAAAAATGTTTTTT.

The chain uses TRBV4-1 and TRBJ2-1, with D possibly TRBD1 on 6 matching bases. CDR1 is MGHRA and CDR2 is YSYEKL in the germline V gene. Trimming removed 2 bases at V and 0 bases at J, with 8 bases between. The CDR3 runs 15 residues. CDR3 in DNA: TGCGCCAGCAGCCAACTGGACAGCTCCTACAATGAGCAGTTCTTC. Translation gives CASSQLDSSYNEQFF.

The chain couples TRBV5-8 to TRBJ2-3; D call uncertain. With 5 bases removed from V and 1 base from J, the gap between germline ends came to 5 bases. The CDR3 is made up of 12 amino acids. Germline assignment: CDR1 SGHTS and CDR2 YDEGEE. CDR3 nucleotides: TGTGCCAGCAGGTCCGGCACAGATACGCAGTATTTT. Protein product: CASRSGTDTQYF.